Listed below are T cell receptor beta chains from one sample, sequenced in a study of early T cells in non-severe SARS-CoV-2 infection. TCRdb used MiXCR to reprocess the 5' RACE reads, holding one entry per CDR3 protein. The sample shows tens of thousands of distinct CDR3 sequences, 9% to 15% of them seen only once. Sequencing input: whole blood. These receptors originate from an adult who was a healthcare worker with PCR-confirmed SARS-CoV-2 infection or an uninfected control (not recorded which). The CDR3 runs from the conserved cysteine through the conserved F or W. A D gene is named only where the DNA matches it firmly. A row's size may be missing; if present it is once, few, many or a size class.

clone_size: .; d_call: .; j_call: TRBJ1-2; v_call: TRBV6-1; cdr3_aa: CASSELTGPNYGYTF; cdr3_nt: TGTGCCAGCAGTGAATTGACAGGTCCTAACTATGGCTACACCTTC
clone_size: many; d_call: .; j_call: TRBJ2-2; v_call: TRBV10-3; cdr3_aa: CAISESESTGELFF; cdr3_nt: TGTGCCATCAGTGAGTCGGAGAGCACCGGGGAGCTGTTTTTT
clone_size: few; d_call: .; j_call: TRBJ2-3; v_call: TRBV6-1; cdr3_aa: CASGRTGSGDTQYF; cdr3_nt: TGTGCCAGCGGGAGGACAGGTTCCGGAGATACGCAGTATTTT
clone_size: .; d_call: .; j_call: TRBJ2-7; v_call: TRBV4-1; cdr3_aa: CASSQDRAVGYEQYF; cdr3_nt: TGCGCCAGCAGCCAAGACAGGGCGGTGGGGTACGAGCAGTACTTC
clone_size: .; d_call: .; j_call: TRBJ1-1; v_call: TRBV20-1; cdr3_aa: CSAQPLGWWTEAFF; cdr3_nt: TGCAGTGCTCAACCCCTCGGATGGTGGACTGAAGCTTTCTTT
clone_size: .; d_call: .; j_call: TRBJ2-1; v_call: TRBV23-1; cdr3_aa: CASSQSHGSPSLFYNEQFF; cdr3_nt: TGCGCCAGCAGTCAATCGCATGGGAGCCCATCCTTATTTTACAATGAGCAGTTCTTC
clone_size: .; d_call: .; j_call: TRBJ2-5; v_call: TRBV20-1; cdr3_aa: CSASWLAQETQYF; cdr3_nt: TGCAGTGCTAGTTGGCTAGCTCAAGAGACCCAGTACTTC
clone_size: few; d_call: TRBD1; j_call: TRBJ1-2; v_call: TRBV6-6; cdr3_aa: CASRTGGNYGYTF; cdr3_nt: TGTGCCAGCAGAACAGGGGGTAACTATGGCTACACCTTC
clone_size: once; d_call: .; j_call: TRBJ2-1; v_call: TRBV7-2; cdr3_aa: CASSSLNNEQFF; cdr3_nt: TGTGCCAGCAGCTCATTAAACAATGAGCAGTTCTTC
clone_size: many; d_call: TRBD2; j_call: TRBJ2-2; v_call: TRBV12-3/TRBV12-4; cdr3_aa: CASSSSGRAHGELFF; cdr3_nt: TGTGCCAGCAGTTCTAGCGGGAGGGCCCACGGGGAGCTGTTTTTT
clone_size: many; d_call: .; j_call: TRBJ2-6; v_call: TRBV10-3; cdr3_aa: CAISDSQGRSGANVLTF; cdr3_nt: TGTGCCATCAGTGACTCACAGGGTAGGTCTGGGGCCAACGTCCTGACTTTC
clone_size: many; d_call: .; j_call: TRBJ2-3; v_call: TRBV29-1; cdr3_aa: CSATDGPDTQYF; cdr3_nt: TGCAGCGCAACCGATGGCCCAGATACGCAGTATTTT
clone_size: many; d_call: .; j_call: TRBJ2-3; v_call: TRBV5-1; cdr3_aa: CASSFHGDTQYF; cdr3_nt: TGCGCCAGCAGCTTCCACGGAGATACGCAGTATTTT
clone_size: few; d_call: .; j_call: TRBJ1-5; v_call: TRBV2; cdr3_aa: CASLHGSSRSNQPQHF; cdr3_nt: TGTGCCAGTCTCCATGGGTCTAGCAGGTCCAATCAGCCCCAGCATTTT
clone_size: many; d_call: .; j_call: TRBJ2-3; v_call: TRBV2; cdr3_aa: CASRRDFYTDTQYF; cdr3_nt: TGTGCCAGCAGGAGGGACTTTTACACAGATACGCAGTATTTT
clone_size: many; d_call: .; j_call: TRBJ2-7; v_call: TRBV2; cdr3_aa: CASRGGDYSYEQYF; cdr3_nt: TGTGCCAGCAGGGGGGGTGACTATTCCTACGAGCAGTACTTC
clone_size: .; d_call: .; j_call: TRBJ2-2; v_call: TRBV7-6; cdr3_aa: CASLPLENTGELFF; cdr3_nt: TGTGCCAGCCTCCCACTAGAGAACACCGGGGAGCTGTTTTTT
clone_size: .; d_call: .; j_call: TRBJ2-1; v_call: TRBV7-3; cdr3_aa: CASSPPSVMLFCYNEQFF; cdr3_nt: TGTGCCAGCAGCCCCCCCTCCGTTATGCTTTTTTGCTACAATGAGCAGTTCTTC
clone_size: few; d_call: .; j_call: TRBJ1-1; v_call: TRBV5-1; cdr3_aa: CASSSGRGNTEAFF; cdr3_nt: TGCGCCAGCAGCTCGGGACGGGGGAACACTGAAGCTTTCTTT
clone_size: many; d_call: .; j_call: TRBJ1-3; v_call: TRBV12-3/TRBV12-4; cdr3_aa: CASSSSGSGLYF; cdr3_nt: TGTGCCAGCAGCTCCTCGGGCTCCGGGTTATATTTT
clone_size: .; d_call: .; j_call: TRBJ1-6; v_call: TRBV18; cdr3_aa: CASSPAGMSSYNSPLHF; cdr3_nt: TGTGCCAGCTCCCCCGCCGGGATGAGCTCCTATAATTCACCCCTCCACTTT
clone_size: few; d_call: TRBD1; j_call: TRBJ1-4; v_call: TRBV7-2; cdr3_aa: CASSAQAGGDEKLFF; cdr3_nt: TGTGCCAGCAGCGCGCAGGCAGGGGGCGATGAAAAACTGTTTTTT
clone_size: few; d_call: TRBD2; j_call: TRBJ2-5; v_call: TRBV7-2; cdr3_aa: CASSLSGNPGETQYF; cdr3_nt: TGTGCCAGCAGCCTTAGCGGGAACCCAGGAGAGACCCAGTACTTC
clone_size: few; d_call: .; j_call: TRBJ1-1; v_call: TRBV5-1; cdr3_aa: CASSSTSGNTEAFF; cdr3_nt: TGCGCCAGCAGCTCCACCTCAGGGAACACTGAAGCTTTCTTT
clone_size: .; d_call: TRBD1; j_call: TRBJ1-1; v_call: TRBV11-3; cdr3_aa: CASSLRDRVSTEAFF; cdr3_nt: TGTGCCAGCAGCCTCCGGGACAGGGTCAGCACTGAAGCTTTCTTT
clone_size: .; d_call: .; j_call: TRBJ2-6; v_call: TRBV12-3/TRBV12-4; cdr3_aa: CAIRSSGANVLTF; cdr3_nt: TGTGCCATCCGAAGCTCTGGGGCCAACGTCCTGACTTTC
clone_size: .; d_call: .; j_call: TRBJ2-2; v_call: TRBV27; cdr3_aa: CASSLNLESGELFF; cdr3_nt: TGTGCCAGCAGTTTAAACCTGGAATCCGGGGAGCTGTTTTTT
clone_size: .; d_call: .; j_call: TRBJ2-3; v_call: TRBV20-1; cdr3_aa: CSASRGGNTDTQYF; cdr3_nt: TGCAGTGCTTCCCGTGGCGGGAACACAGATACGCAGTATTTT
clone_size: once; d_call: .; j_call: TRBJ1-4; v_call: TRBV6-2/TRBV6-3; cdr3_aa: CASSYLTRLHEKLFF; cdr3_nt: TGTGCCAGCAGTTACCTGACTCGACTGCATGAAAAACTGTTTTTT
clone_size: .; d_call: .; j_call: TRBJ2-7; v_call: TRBV11-2; cdr3_aa: CASSFADLGEQYF; cdr3_nt: TGTGCCAGCAGCTTCGCTGACTTGGGCGAGCAGTACTTC
clone_size: few; d_call: TRBD2; j_call: TRBJ2-2; v_call: TRBV5-4; cdr3_aa: CASSSRAGGGTGELFF; cdr3_nt: TGTGCCAGCAGCTCCCGGGCGGGAGGGGGAACCGGGGAGCTGTTTTTT
clone_size: many; d_call: .; j_call: TRBJ2-5; v_call: TRBV7-3; cdr3_aa: CASSSGTQETQYF; cdr3_nt: TGTGCCAGCAGCTCCGGGACACAAGAGACCCAGTACTTC
clone_size: few; d_call: .; j_call: TRBJ2-3; v_call: TRBV10-3; cdr3_aa: CATGLDPTDTQYF; cdr3_nt: TGTGCCACCGGACTTGATCCTACAGATACGCAGTATTTT
clone_size: .; d_call: .; j_call: TRBJ2-6; v_call: TRBV3-1; cdr3_aa: CASSQEKGVLRFGANVLTF; cdr3_nt: TGTGCCAGCAGCCAAGAAAAGGGGGTCCTCCGCTTTGGGGCCAACGTCCTGACTTTC